This T cell receptor beta chain was sequenced during a study of regulatory T cells in long-lasting Graves disease. In germline, CDR1 is WSHSY, CDR2 SAAADI. The ends were cut back, 4 bases at V and 5 bases at J, with 11 bases in the middle. CDR3 length: 13 amino acids. Through Arm-PCR of CDR3 regions and iRepertoire HTBI primers, TCR beta libraries were built. TCRdb itself ran the multiplex PCR reads through MiXCR, one entry per CDR3 protein. The data show about 450,000 distinct CDR3 sequences, around a quarter seen once. Remarks on this clonotype: A single base separates this from a much larger clone, so it may be a read error.

Time point here: persistent/refractory GD, antithyroid drugs over 5 years with positive TRAb. The TCR library was made from RNA extracted from PBMCs. Sequences were derived from peripheral blood mononuclear cells (PBMCs), sampled when the disease was refractory, from a patient treated with antithyroid drugs. The chain has TRBV10-2 and TRBJ2-5; D tentatively fits TRBD1 or TRBD2 (5 bases each). The TCR originated in a female donor with Graves disease. The CDR3 nucleotides read TGCGCCAGCAGTGGTGCATGGGGGGAGACCCAGTACTTC. Protein: CASSGAWGETQYF.